This passage covers 5 T cell receptor beta chains from one sample sequenced in a study of cytomegalovirus exposure and HLA in healthy donors. Method: immunoSEQ multiplex PCR; TCRdb's copy keeps in-frame clones and lacks some. The sample records some 150,000 clones, 65% to 90% being singletons. The sequencing input was PBMCs. The origin of the receptors is a man aged 18 to 29 in good health and CMV-seropositive.

This sequence joins TRBV30 and TRBJ2-7; a weak D match, TRBD1 (6 bases). Trimming took 8 bases from V and 4 from J, leaving 15 bases between them. The CDR3 is 12 amino acids. In germline, CDR1 is GTSNPN, CDR2 SVGIG (reference sequence). This CDR3 reads CAPTGHRYEQYF. The CDR3 coding sequence is TGTGCCCCGACGGGACACCGGTACGAGCAGTACTTC.

The chain combines TRBV10-3 with TRBJ1-1; no clear D gene. CDR1 and CDR2 from the germline V gene are ENHRY and SYGVKD. The ends were cut back, 4 bases at V and 0 bases at J, with 6 bases in the middle. The CDR3 contains 13 residues. CDR3 in DNA: TGTGCCATCAGTGGTGGGCTGAACACTGAAGCTTTCTTT. It translates to CAISGGLNTEAFF.

This clone was seen just once. V gene TRBV4-3 combines with J gene TRBJ2-2, with 14 bases that match TRBD2. The junction had 10 bases not matched to a gene; V was cut back by 4 bases and J by 6 bases. CDR3 length: 18 amino acids. Germline CDR1 is LGHNA and CDR2 is YSLEER. The CDR3 protein is CASSLGTSGGPSPGELFF. In DNA form, the CDR3 reads TGCGCCAGCAGCCTAGGGACTAGCGGGGGTCCGTCTCCCGGGGAGCTGTTTTTT.

The DNA for the CDR3 is TGTGCCAGCAGTTATCGGGGGAAGAACACTGAAGCTTTCTTT. This sequence encodes CASSYRGKNTEAFF. The J gene is TRBJ1-1, the V gene TRBV6-5; D possibly corresponds to TRBD1 (5 bases). The germline V gene encodes CDR1 MNHEY and CDR2 SVGAGI. The V gene lost 3 bases and the J gene lost 1 base, with 9 bases spanning the gap. This CDR3 comprises 14 residues.

The chain has TRBV19 and TRBJ2-5; tentatively, D is TRBD1 (7 bases). In germline, CDR1 is LNHDA, CDR2 SQIVND (reference sequence). This CDR3 spans 15 amino acids. V gave up 5 bases and J gave up 6 bases, with 19 bases separating them. The CDR3 protein is CASSFQGGGAQTQYF. In DNA, the CDR3 is TGTGCCAGTAGTTTCCAGGGGGGTGGAGCGCAGACCCAGTACTTC. The full variable domain, rest sourced from reference TRBV19 and TRBJ2-5, is DGGITQSPKYLFRKEGQNVTLSCEQNLNHDAMYWYRQDPGQGLRLIYYSQIVNDFQKGDIAEGYSVSREKKESFPLTVTSAQKNPTAFYLCASSFQGGGAQTQYFGPGTRLLVL.